These T cell receptor beta chains were read from a single sample in a study of T cell changes during pregnancy in multiple sclerosis. TCRdb's copy holds only in-frame clones and misses some; the assay was immunoSEQ multiplex PCR. Of about 32,000 clones listed, roughly nine tenths were seen once; the top ten hold approximately 5%. The source material was CD8+ T cells from peripheral blood mononuclear cells, sampled in the first trimester of pregnancy. The receptors originated from a female donor with multiple sclerosis, enrolled in a pregnancy study. Both conserved end residues are part of each CDR3. The order of the fields is D gene, J gene, V gene, clone size, CDR3 DNA, CDR3 protein. A D gene is named only where the DNA matches it firmly. For some rows the clone size is stated as once, few or many, or as a class when expanded; others skip it.

TRBD1 | TRBJ1-3 | TRBV10-1 | few | TGCGCCAACTGGACAGGGGCGGGTGGAAACACCATATATTTT | CANWTGAGGNTIYF
- | TRBJ2-5 | TRBV27 | - | TGTGCCAGCAGTTTGAGGGCACCCTCGATAGAGACCCAGTACTTC | CASSLRAPSIETQYF
TRBD2 | TRBJ2-7 | TRBV13 | once | TGTGCCAGCAGCAATCCGGGACTAGCGGGAGGGAGCTCCTACGAGCAGTACTTC | CASSNPGLAGGSSYEQYF
- | TRBJ2-7 | TRBV11-3 | - | TGTGCCAGCAGCTTAGCGTCCCCCTACGAGCAGTACTTC | CASSLASPYEQYF
- | TRBJ1-1 | TRBV2 | - | TGTGCCAGCAGTGAAGTCAGGGTTGCGAACACTGAAGCTTTCTTT | CASSEVRVANTEAFF
- | TRBJ2-1 | TRBV6-1 | - | TGTGCCAGCAGACTCGGACTCGACTCCTACAATGAGCAGTTCTTC | CASRLGLDSYNEQFF
TRBD1 | TRBJ2-4 | TRBV5-1 | few | TGCGCCAGCAGCCAAGGCCGACAGGGGTCGGGAAACATTCAGTACTTC | CASSQGRQGSGNIQYF
TRBD2 | TRBJ2-1 | TRBV11-3 | - | TGTGCCAGCAGCCCGAGGACTAGATCAGACAATGAGCAGTTCTTC | CASSPRTRSDNEQFF
TRBD1 | TRBJ2-5 | TRBV5-6 | - | TGTGCCAGCAGCTGGACAGGGGTTAACCAAGAGACCCAGTACTTC | CASSWTGVNQETQYF
- | TRBJ1-2 | TRBV19 | - | TGTGCCAGCACTGTGGGCGAGAACTATGGCTACACCTTC | CASTVGENYGYTF
- | TRBJ2-5 | TRBV18 | - | TGTGCCAGCTCACCACTAAGTCAGGGTCGAGAGACCCAGTACTTC | CASSPLSQGRETQYF
TRBD2 | TRBJ2-1 | TRBV4-3 | - | TGCGCCAGCAGTGTTACTAGCGGGACAAATGAGCAGTTCTTC | CASSVTSGTNEQFF
- | TRBJ2-7 | TRBV7-2 | - | TGTGCCAGCAGCTCGGGACTTTCCTACGAGCAGTACTTC | CASSSGLSYEQYF
TRBD2 | TRBJ2-1 | TRBV6-4 | - | TGTGCCAGCAGTGACGGGGGGGGGAGAGGTTACAATGAGCAGTTCTTC | CASSDGGGRGYNEQFF